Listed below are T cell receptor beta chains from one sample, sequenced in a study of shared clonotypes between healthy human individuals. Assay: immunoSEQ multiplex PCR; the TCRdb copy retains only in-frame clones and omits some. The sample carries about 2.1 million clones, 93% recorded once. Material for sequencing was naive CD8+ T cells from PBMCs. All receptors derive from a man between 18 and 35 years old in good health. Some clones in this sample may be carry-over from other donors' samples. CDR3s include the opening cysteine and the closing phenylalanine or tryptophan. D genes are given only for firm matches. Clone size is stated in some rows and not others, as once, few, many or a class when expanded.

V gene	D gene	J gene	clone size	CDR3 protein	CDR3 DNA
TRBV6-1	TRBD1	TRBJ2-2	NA	CVGRTGVAGELFF	TGTGTCGGACGGACAGGGGTTGCCGGGGAGCTGTTTTTT
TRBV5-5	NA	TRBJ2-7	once	CASSKGGQGRSYEQYF	TGTGCCAGCAGCAAGGGGGGGCAGGGCCGCTCCTACGAGCAGTACTTC
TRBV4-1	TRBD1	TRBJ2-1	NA	CASSQDPQQGTYNEQFF	TGCGCCAGCAGCCAAGATCCTCAACAGGGGACCTACAATGAGCAGTTCTTC
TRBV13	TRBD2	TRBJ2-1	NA	CASSARKLASERYEQFF	TGTGCCAGCAGCGCGCGGAAACTAGCGTCGGAGAGGTATGAGCAGTTCTTC
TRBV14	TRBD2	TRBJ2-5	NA	CASSQDQEREWETQYF	TGTGCCAGCAGCCAAGATCAAGAGCGGGAGTGGGAGACCCAGTACTTC
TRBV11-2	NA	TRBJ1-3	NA	CASSPEFSGNTIYF	TGTGCCAGCTCCCCCGAGTTCTCTGGAAACACCATATATTTT
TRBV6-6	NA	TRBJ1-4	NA	CASSYSANPNEKLFF	TGTGCCAGCAGTTACTCAGCGAATCCTAATGAAAAACTGTTTTTT
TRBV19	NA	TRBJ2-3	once	CASGDTQYF	TGTGCCAGTGGGGATACGCAGTATTTT
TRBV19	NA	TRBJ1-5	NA	CASSPGIWGVGQPQHF	TGTGCCAGTAGTCCCGGTATTTGGGGTGTCGGTCAGCCCCAGCATTTT
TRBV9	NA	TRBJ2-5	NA	CASSEGRPQETQYF	TGTGCCAGCAGCGAGGGACGACCGCAAGAGACCCAGTACTTC
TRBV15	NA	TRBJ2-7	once	CATSSPGLKSYEQYF	TGTGCCACCAGCAGCCCCGGACTGAAATCCTACGAGCAGTACTTC
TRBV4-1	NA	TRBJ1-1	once	CASSQDPSGLFPGAFF	TGCGCCAGCAGCCAAGATCCGAGTGGTCTCTTTCCGGGAGCTTTCTTT
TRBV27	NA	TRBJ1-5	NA	CASSFLNQPQHF	TGTGCCAGCAGTTTCCTTAATCAGCCCCAGCATTTT
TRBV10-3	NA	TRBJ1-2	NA	CAISESLSRGINYGYTF	TGTGCCATCAGTGAGTCATTGTCCCGGGGGATTAACTATGGCTACACCTTC
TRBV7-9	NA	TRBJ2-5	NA	CASSLEVGSGLQETQYF	TGTGCCAGCAGCTTAGAAGTAGGTTCGGGCCTCCAAGAGACCCAGTACTTC
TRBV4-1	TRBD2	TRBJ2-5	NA	CASSLWTSGKTQETQYF	TGCGCCAGCAGCCTATGGACTAGCGGGAAGACCCAAGAGACCCAGTACTTC
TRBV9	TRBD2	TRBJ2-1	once	CASSDGLAGRANEQFF	TGTGCCAGCAGCGACGGACTAGCGGGAAGGGCCAATGAGCAGTTCTTC
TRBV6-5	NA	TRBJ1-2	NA	CASSFDLSNYGYTF	TGTGCCAGCAGCTTTGACCTTTCTAACTATGGCTACACCTTC
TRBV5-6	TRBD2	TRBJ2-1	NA	CASSLAASGPYNEQFF	TGTGCCAGCAGCTTGGCGGCTAGCGGACCCTACAATGAGCAGTTCTTC
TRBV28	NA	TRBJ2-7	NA	CASSWGYEQYF	TGTGCCAGCTCTTGGGGGTACGAGCAGTACTTC
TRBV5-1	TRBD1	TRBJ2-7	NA	CASSPDRTYPYEQYF	TGCGCCAGCAGCCCGGACAGGACCTACCCTTACGAGCAGTACTTC
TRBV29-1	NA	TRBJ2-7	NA	CSVGTSSSYEQYF	TGCAGCGTTGGGACTTCCAGCTCCTACGAGCAGTACTTC
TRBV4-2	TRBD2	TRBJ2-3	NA	CASSPGLAGPGGTQYF	TGTGCCAGCAGCCCGGGGCTAGCGGGACCTGGGGGTACGCAGTATTTT
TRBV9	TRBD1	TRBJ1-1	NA	CASSTGTANTEAFF	TGTGCCAGCAGTACAGGGACAGCGAACACTGAAGCTTTCTTT
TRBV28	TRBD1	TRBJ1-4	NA	CASSLRGRQEKLFF	TGTGCCAGCAGTTTGAGGGGGCGCCAAGAAAAACTGTTTTTT
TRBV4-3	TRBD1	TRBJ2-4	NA	CASSQVPQGVGNIQYF	TGCGCCAGCAGCCAAGTACCTCAGGGGGTTGGTAACATTCAGTACTTC
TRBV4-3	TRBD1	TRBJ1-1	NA	CASSRWTGGTEAFF	TGCGCCAGCAGCCGGTGGACAGGGGGCACTGAAGCTTTCTTT
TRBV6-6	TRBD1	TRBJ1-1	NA	CASSPKDRVATEAFF	TGTGCCAGCAGTCCCAAAGACAGGGTTGCCACTGAAGCTTTCTTT
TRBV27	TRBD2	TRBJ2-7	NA	CASSPRTSGAYEQYF	TGTGCCAGCAGTCCCCGGACTAGCGGAGCCTACGAGCAGTACTTC
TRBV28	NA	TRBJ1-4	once	CASSSTETNEKLFF	TGTGCCAGCAGTTCGACAGAGACTAATGAAAAACTGTTTTTT
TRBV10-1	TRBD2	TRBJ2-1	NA	CASSESPSGIKNEQFF	TGCGCCAGCAGTGAGTCTCCTAGCGGGATTAAAAATGAGCAGTTCTTC
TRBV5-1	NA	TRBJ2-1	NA	CASSSDRGPYNEQFF	TGCGCCAGCAGCTCGGATAGGGGTCCCTACAATGAGCAGTTCTTC
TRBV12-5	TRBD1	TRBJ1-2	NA	CASGTGQTNYGYTF	TGTGCTAGTGGCACGGGACAGACTAACTATGGCTACACCTTC
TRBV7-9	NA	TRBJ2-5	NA	CASSLSQDQETQYF	TGTGCCAGCAGCTTATCACAGGACCAAGAGACCCAGTACTTC
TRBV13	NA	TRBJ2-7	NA	CASSLYSGRPEQYF	TGTGCCAGCAGCTTGTACTCGGGACGGCCGGAGCAGTACTTC
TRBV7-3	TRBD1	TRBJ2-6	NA	CASSLRQGSTPYRSGANVLTF	TGTGCCAGCAGCTTAAGACAGGGGTCGACCCCATACCGCTCTGGGGCCAACGTCCTGACTTTC
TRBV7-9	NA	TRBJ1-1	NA	CASSRNTGEVEAFF	TGTGCCAGCAGCCGGAATACAGGAGAAGTTGAAGCTTTCTTT
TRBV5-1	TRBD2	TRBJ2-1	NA	CASSLEGGRASSNEQFF	TGCGCCAGCAGCTTGGAGGGCGGGAGGGCCTCAAGCAATGAGCAGTTCTTC
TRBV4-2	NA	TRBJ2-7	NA	CASSQAGSGPYEQYF	TGTGCCAGCAGCCAAGCGGGTAGCGGACCCTACGAGCAGTACTTC
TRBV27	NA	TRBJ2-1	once	CASSVLLAPRDNEQFF	TGTGCCAGCAGCGTTCTTCTGGCTCCCCGGGACAATGAGCAGTTCTTC
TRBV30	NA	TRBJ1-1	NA	CACIKIIGSYTEAFF	TGTGCCTGCATAAAGATCATTGGGTCGTACACTGAAGCTTTCTTT
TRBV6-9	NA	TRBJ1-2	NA	CASSDLRKGYTF	TGTGCCAGCAGCGACTTACGGAAGGGCTACACCTTC
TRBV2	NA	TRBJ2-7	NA	CASSDRTPRSIEQYF	TGTGCCAGCAGTGATCGGACCCCTAGATCCATCGAGCAGTACTTC
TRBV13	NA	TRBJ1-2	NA	CASSQIRYGYTF	TGTGCCAGCAGCCAAATCCGCTATGGCTACACCTTC
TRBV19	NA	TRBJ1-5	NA	CASKGRGNSNQPQHF	TGTGCCAGTAAGGGAAGAGGTAATAGCAATCAGCCCCAGCATTTT
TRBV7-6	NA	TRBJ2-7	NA	CASSPGWQVTFGEQYF	TGTGCCAGCAGCCCGGGATGGCAGGTGACCTTCGGCGAGCAGTACTTC
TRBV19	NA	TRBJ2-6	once	CASSTPQVYSGANVLTF	TGTGCCAGTAGTACTCCTCAAGTTTACTCTGGGGCCAACGTCCTGACTTTC
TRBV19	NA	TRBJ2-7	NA	CASSPGGGYEQYF	TGTGCCAGTAGCCCGGGTGGAGGGTACGAGCAGTACTTC